This is a list of T cell receptor beta chains from one sample in a study of technical replicates of blood from a few donors. TCRdb's copy holds only in-frame clones and misses some; the assay was immunoSEQ multiplex PCR. The sample shows 70,000 to 85,000 clones, over 80% of them seen only once. The sample taken for sequencing was T cells isolated from PBMCs. The source is a human donor in good health. CDR3s include the opening cysteine and the closing phenylalanine or tryptophan. Fields, in order: V gene, D gene, clone size, J gene, CDR3 protein, CDR3 DNA. A D gene is named only where the DNA matches it firmly. Size is omitted from some rows. Given values are once, few, many or a class for expanded clones.

TRBV5-1	-	-	TRBJ1-3	CASSLGGSSGNTIYF	TGCGCCAGCAGCTTGGGGGGCAGCTCTGGAAACACCATATATTTT
TRBV4-3	-	-	TRBJ2-7	CASSQQRQVLSYEQYF	TGCGCCAGCAGCCAACAAAGACAGGTCCTCTCCTACGAGCAGTACTTC
TRBV11-3	-	-	TRBJ2-5	CASSLGLKSGETQYF	TGTGCCAGCAGCTTAGGACTCAAATCTGGAGAGACCCAGTACTTC
TRBV29-1	-	-	TRBJ2-7	CSVEIGYEQYF	TGCAGCGTTGAAATCGGGTACGAGCAGTACTTC
TRBV6-5	TRBD1	once	TRBJ1-2	CASISGTAGYGYTF	TGTGCCAGCATTTCCGGGACAGCAGGCTATGGCTACACCTTC
TRBV28	-	-	TRBJ1-5	CASSTPGSGASQPQHF	TGTGCCAGCAGTACCCCGGGGAGCGGGGCAAGTCAGCCCCAGCATTTT
TRBV30	-	-	TRBJ2-3	CAWTQIRTDTQYF	TGTGCCTGGACACAGATCCGCACAGATACGCAGTATTTT
TRBV5-1	-	-	TRBJ2-1	CASSFFGSSYNEQFF	TGCGCCAGCAGTTTCTTCGGTAGCTCCTACAATGAGCAGTTCTTC
TRBV13	TRBD2	-	TRBJ2-3	CASSFRPTSGSSDTQYF	TGTGCCAGCAGCTTTCGCCCGACTAGCGGGAGTTCAGATACGCAGTATTTT
TRBV2	-	-	TRBJ2-7	CASSVPAYNYEQYF	TGTGCCAGCAGTGTCCCCGCGTATAACTACGAGCAGTACTTC
TRBV6-5	TRBD2	once	TRBJ2-1	CASSYRLAGIEQFF	TGTGCCAGCAGTTACAGACTAGCGGGAATTGAGCAGTTCTTC
TRBV7-6	-	-	TRBJ2-7	CASSLGVGDEQYF	TGTGCCAGCAGCTTAGGCGTCGGGGACGAGCAGTACTTC
TRBV10-3	-	-	TRBJ1-2	CATGQRNYGYTF	TGTGCCACCGGACAGCGTAACTATGGCTACACCTTC
TRBV2	TRBD2	-	TRBJ2-3	CASSSAGGTDTQYF	TGTGCCAGCAGTAGCGCGGGAGGGACAGATACGCAGTATTTT
TRBV4-2	TRBD1	-	TRBJ1-1	CASRGDRGSTEAFF	TGTGCCAGCCGGGGGGACAGGGGTAGCACTGAAGCTTTCTTT
TRBV9	-	-	TRBJ2-3	CASSVWFGETDTQYF	TGTGCCAGCAGCGTATGGTTCGGGGAAACAGATACGCAGTATTTT
TRBV6-1	-	-	TRBJ2-7	CASIELTGEQYF	TGTGCCAGCATCGAACTGACGGGCGAGCAGTACTTC
TRBV5-1	TRBD2	few	TRBJ2-7	CATGTSGRNEQYF	TGCGCCACCGGGACTAGCGGGAGGAACGAGCAGTACTTC
TRBV7-2	-	-	TRBJ2-7	CASSPYSQDYEQYF	TGTGCCAGCAGCCCCTATTCTCAGGACTACGAGCAGTACTTC
TRBV13	-	-	TRBJ2-7	CASSHGELWSREQYF	TGTGCCAGCAGCCATGGGGAGTTATGGTCTAGGGAGCAGTACTTC
TRBV11-3	TRBD1	-	TRBJ1-1	CASSLGTGPNTEAFF	TGTGCCAGCAGCTTGGGGACAGGGCCTAACACTGAAGCTTTCTTT